The T cell receptor (beta chain) described here comes from a study of blood T cell repertoires in COVID-19. Measured with immunoSEQ multiplex PCR; TCRdb has only the in-frame clones, and not every one. The data contain tens of thousands of clones, about 90% of them singletons. J gave up 6 bases and V 6 bases, and 9 bases lay outside the gene matches. From germline, CDR1 is SNHLY and CDR2 FYNNEI. This CDR3 region has 14 residues. Specimen: peripheral blood. This TCR derives from a human donor with acute or convalescent COVID-19. The donor label of this sample is uncertain. This sequence joins TRBV2 and TRBJ1-2; TRBD1 matches 8 bases. CDR3 coding DNA: TGTGCCAGCAGCCCCGGGACAGGTTTAAATGGCTACACCTTC. Protein sequence: CASSPGTGLNGYTF.